Listed below are T cell receptor beta chains from one sample, sequenced in a study of long-term antiretroviral therapy in people with HIV. Sequenced by immunoSEQ multiplex PCR; TCRdb stores in-frame clones only, minus some. The profile covers around 40,000 clones, with 86% appearing a single time and approximately 4.1% taken by the ten largest. The specimen comprised unsorted PBMCs, sampled just before starting antiretroviral therapy. Receptors were obtained from a woman aged 18 to 35 with HIV. Both conserved end residues are part of each CDR3. D genes are given only for firm matches. Some rows mark clone size as missing; the rest say once, few, many or name a class of expanded clone.

d_call: TRBD2
clone_size: once
j_call: TRBJ2-7
v_call: TRBV9
cdr3_aa: CASSAGTSYNEQYF
cdr3_nt: TGTGCCAGCAGCGCCGGGACTAGTTATAACGAGCAGTACTTC

d_call: NA
clone_size: NA
j_call: TRBJ1-1
v_call: TRBV7-2
cdr3_aa: CASSFPQDTEAFF
cdr3_nt: TGTGCCAGCAGCTTCCCCCAGGACACTGAAGCTTTCTTT

d_call: TRBD2
clone_size: NA
j_call: TRBJ2-1
v_call: TRBV4-3
cdr3_aa: CASSQDLSSGDEQFF
cdr3_nt: TGCGCCAGCAGCCAAGATCTCTCTAGCGGGGATGAGCAGTTCTTC

d_call: NA
clone_size: NA
j_call: TRBJ2-5
v_call: TRBV7-3
cdr3_aa: CASSPPGATQYF
cdr3_nt: TGTGCCAGCAGCCCCCCGGGGGCCACCCAGTACTTC

d_call: TRBD1
clone_size: NA
j_call: TRBJ1-4
v_call: TRBV19
cdr3_aa: CASSSGTGGGKLFF
cdr3_nt: TGTGCCAGTAGCTCCGGGACAGGGGGCGGAAAACTGTTTTTT

d_call: TRBD1
clone_size: NA
j_call: TRBJ2-7
v_call: TRBV7-2
cdr3_aa: CASSPKTGAPTYEQYF
cdr3_nt: TGTGCCAGCAGCCCAAAGACAGGGGCCCCAACCTACGAGCAGTACTTC

d_call: NA
clone_size: NA
j_call: TRBJ1-3
v_call: TRBV5-5
cdr3_aa: CASSLGQLGNTIYF
cdr3_nt: TGTGCCAGCAGCTTGGGACAGCTCGGAAACACCATATATTTT

d_call: TRBD1
clone_size: NA
j_call: TRBJ2-7
v_call: TRBV28
cdr3_aa: CASSPGTGWGGASYEQYF
cdr3_nt: TGTGCCAGCAGTCCCGGGACAGGGTGGGGGGGGGCCTCCTACGAGCAGTACTTC

d_call: TRBD1
clone_size: NA
j_call: TRBJ1-2
v_call: TRBV11-2
cdr3_aa: CASTTIKNGTANYGYTF
cdr3_nt: TGTGCCAGCACCACTATTAAAAACGGGACAGCTAACTATGGCTACACCTTC

d_call: NA
clone_size: NA
j_call: TRBJ2-1
v_call: TRBV7-2
cdr3_aa: CASSPFSRNEQFF
cdr3_nt: TGTGCCAGCAGCCCCTTCTCTCGCAATGAGCAGTTCTTC

d_call: TRBD1
clone_size: NA
j_call: TRBJ2-1
v_call: TRBV7-3
cdr3_aa: CASSDTGGGNEQFF
cdr3_nt: TGTGCCAGCAGCGACACAGGGGGCGGCAATGAGCAGTTCTTC